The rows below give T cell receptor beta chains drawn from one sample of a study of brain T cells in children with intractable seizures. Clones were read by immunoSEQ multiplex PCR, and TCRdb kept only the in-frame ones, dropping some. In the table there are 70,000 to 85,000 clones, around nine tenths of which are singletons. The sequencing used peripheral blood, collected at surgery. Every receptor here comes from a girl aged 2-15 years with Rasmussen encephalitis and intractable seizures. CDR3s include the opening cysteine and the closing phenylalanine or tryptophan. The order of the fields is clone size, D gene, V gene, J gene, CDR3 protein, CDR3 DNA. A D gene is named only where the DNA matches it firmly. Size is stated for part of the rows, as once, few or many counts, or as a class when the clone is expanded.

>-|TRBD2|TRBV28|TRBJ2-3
CASSLGLGLAGADTQYF
TGTGCCAGCAGTTTAGGGCTGGGACTAGCGGGGGCAGATACGCAGTATTTT
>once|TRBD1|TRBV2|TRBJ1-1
CASSTDRVTEAFF
TGTGCCAGCAGTACCGACAGGGTCACTGAAGCTTTCTTT
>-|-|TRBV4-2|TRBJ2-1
CASSQEFSVAYEQFF
TGTGCCAGCAGCCAAGAGTTCAGCGTAGCGTATGAGCAGTTCTTC
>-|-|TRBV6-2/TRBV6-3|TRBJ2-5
CASSYDRQAQYF
TGTGCCAGCAGTTATGATCGGCAGGCCCAGTACTTC
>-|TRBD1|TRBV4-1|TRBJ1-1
CASSPKDRGNTEAFF
TGCGCCAGCAGCCCTAAGGACAGGGGGAACACTGAAGCTTTCTTT
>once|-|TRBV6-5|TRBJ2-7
CASSYSRGTTYEQYF
TGTGCCAGCAGTTACTCCCGGGGAACTACCTACGAGCAGTACTTC
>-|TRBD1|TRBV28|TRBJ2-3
CAGSDRVVDTQYF
TGTGCCGGTTCCGACAGGGTCGTAGATACGCAGTATTTT
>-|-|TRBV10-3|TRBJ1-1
CAISETGSQAFF
TGTGCCATCAGTGAGACCGGGTCTCAAGCTTTCTTT
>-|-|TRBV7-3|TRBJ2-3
CASSLTPSTDTQYF
TGTGCCAGCAGCTTAACGCCCAGCACAGATACGCAGTATTTT
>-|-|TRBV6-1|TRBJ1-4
CASSEGSSNEKLFF
TGTGCCAGCAGTGAAGGGAGCTCCAATGAAAAACTGTTTTTT
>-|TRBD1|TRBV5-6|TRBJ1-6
CASSLGQGSPLHF
TGTGCCAGCAGCCTAGGACAGGGGTCACCCCTCCACTTT
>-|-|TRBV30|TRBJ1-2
CASSGGRGYGYTF
TGTGCCTCGTCGGGGGGCAGGGGCTATGGCTACACCTTC
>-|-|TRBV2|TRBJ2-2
CASSEGFRQPNTGELFF
TGTGCCAGCAGTGAAGGGTTCAGACAGCCGAACACCGGGGAGCTGTTTTTT
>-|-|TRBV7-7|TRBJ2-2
CASSPPSGELFF
TGTGCCAGCAGCCCACCCTCCGGGGAGCTGTTTTTT
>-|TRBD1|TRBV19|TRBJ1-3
CASTPLGRGGEGNTIYF
TGTGCCAGTACCCCCTTAGGGCGAGGGGGCGAAGGAAACACCATATATTTT
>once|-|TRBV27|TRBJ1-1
CASSRQVMNTEAFF
TGTGCCAGCAGCCGACAGGTCATGAACACTGAAGCTTTCTTT
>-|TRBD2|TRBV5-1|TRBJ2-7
CASSSGLVGSYEQYF
TGCGCCAGCAGCTCAGGACTAGTTGGTTCCTACGAGCAGTACTTC
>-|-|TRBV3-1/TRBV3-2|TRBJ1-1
CASSQEGREIEAFF
TGTGCCAGCAGCCAAGAGGGGCGAGAAATTGAAGCTTTCTTT
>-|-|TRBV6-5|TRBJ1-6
CASTYRGGINSPLHF
TGTGCCAGCACCTACCGGGGAGGGATTAATTCACCCCTCCACTTT